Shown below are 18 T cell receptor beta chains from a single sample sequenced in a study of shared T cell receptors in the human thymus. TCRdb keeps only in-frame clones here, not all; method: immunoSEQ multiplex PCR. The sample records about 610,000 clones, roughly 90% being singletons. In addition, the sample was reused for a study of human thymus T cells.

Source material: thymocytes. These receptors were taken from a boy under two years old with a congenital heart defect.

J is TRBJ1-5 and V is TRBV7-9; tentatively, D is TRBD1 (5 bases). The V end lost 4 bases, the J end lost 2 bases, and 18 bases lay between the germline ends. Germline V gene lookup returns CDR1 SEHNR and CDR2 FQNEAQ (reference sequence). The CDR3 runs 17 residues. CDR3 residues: CASSSTTPTDCNQPQHF. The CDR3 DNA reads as TGTGCCAGCAGCTCCACCACACCGACAGACTGCAATCAGCCCCAGCATTTT.

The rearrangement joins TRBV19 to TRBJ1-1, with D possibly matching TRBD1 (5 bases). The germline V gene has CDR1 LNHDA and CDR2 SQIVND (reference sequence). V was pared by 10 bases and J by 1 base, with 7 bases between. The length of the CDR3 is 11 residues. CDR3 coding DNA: TGTGCCACTGGACAGAACACTGAAGCTTTCTTT. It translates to CATGQNTEAFF.

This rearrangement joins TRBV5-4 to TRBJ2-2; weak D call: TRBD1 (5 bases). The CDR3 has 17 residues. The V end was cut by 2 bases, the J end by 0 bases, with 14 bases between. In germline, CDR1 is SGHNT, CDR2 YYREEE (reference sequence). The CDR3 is CASSLVGPVANTGELFF. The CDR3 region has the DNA TGTGCCAGCAGCTTAGTGGGGCCAGTCGCGAACACCGGGGAGCTGTTTTTT.

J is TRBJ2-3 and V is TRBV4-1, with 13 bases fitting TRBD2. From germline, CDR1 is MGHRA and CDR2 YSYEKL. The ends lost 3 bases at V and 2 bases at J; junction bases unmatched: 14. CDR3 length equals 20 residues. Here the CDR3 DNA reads TGCGCCAGCAGCCAGCACCCCAAACCGGGACTAGCGGGAATCACAGATACGCAGTATTTT. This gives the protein CASSQHPKPGLAGITDTQYF.

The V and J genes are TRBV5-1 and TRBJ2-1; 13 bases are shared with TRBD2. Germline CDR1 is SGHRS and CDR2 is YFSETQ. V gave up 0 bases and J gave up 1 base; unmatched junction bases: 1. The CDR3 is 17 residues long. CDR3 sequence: CASSLGTSGGSYNEQFF. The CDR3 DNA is TGCGCCAGCAGCTTGGGGACTAGCGGGGGTTCCTACAATGAGCAGTTCTTC.

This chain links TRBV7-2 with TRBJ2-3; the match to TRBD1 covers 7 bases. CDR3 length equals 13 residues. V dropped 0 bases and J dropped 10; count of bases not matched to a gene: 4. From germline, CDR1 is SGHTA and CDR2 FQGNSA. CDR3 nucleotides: TGTGCCAGCAGCTTAGCGGACAGGACTCCGCAGTATTTT. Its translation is CASSLADRTPQYF.

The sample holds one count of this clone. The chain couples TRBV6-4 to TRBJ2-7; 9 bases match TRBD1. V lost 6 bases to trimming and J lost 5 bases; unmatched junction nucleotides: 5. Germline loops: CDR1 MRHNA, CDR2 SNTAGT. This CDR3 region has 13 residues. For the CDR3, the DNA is TGTGCCAGCAGAGGGGACAGGGTCCACGAGCAGTACTTC. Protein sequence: CASRGDRVHEQYF.

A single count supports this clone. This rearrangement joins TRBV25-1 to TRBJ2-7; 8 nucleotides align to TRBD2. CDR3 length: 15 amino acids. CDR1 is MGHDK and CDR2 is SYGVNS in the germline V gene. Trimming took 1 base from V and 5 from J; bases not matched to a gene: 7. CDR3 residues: CASSEWVAGSDEQYF. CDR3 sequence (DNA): TGTGCCAGCAGTGAATGGGTAGCGGGATCGGACGAGCAGTACTTC.

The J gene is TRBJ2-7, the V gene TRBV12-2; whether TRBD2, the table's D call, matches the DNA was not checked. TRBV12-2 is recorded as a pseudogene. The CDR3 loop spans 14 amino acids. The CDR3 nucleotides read TGTGCAAGTCGCTACTTCGATTGGTCGGACGAGCAGTACTTC. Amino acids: CASRYFDWSDEQYF.

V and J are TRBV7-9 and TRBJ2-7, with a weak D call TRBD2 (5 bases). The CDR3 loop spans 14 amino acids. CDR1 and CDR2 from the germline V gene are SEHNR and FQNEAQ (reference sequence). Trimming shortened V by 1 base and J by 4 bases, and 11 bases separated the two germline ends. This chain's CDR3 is CASSLGPPGYEQYF. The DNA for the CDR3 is TGTGCCAGCAGCTTAGGTCCGCCGGGATACGAGCAGTACTTC.

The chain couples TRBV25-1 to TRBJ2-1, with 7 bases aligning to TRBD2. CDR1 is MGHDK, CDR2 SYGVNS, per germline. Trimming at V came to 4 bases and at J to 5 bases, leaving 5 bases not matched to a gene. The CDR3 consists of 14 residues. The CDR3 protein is CASSGLTSDNEQFF. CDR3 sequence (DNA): TGTGCCAGCAGTGGACTCACTAGCGACAATGAGCAGTTCTTC.

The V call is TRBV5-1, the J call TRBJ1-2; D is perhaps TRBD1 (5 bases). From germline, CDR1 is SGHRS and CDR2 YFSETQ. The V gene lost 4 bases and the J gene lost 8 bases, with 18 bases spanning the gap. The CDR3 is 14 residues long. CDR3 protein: CASSPGREGEGYTF. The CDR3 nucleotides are TGCGCCAGCAGCCCCGGCAGGGAAGGGGAAGGCTACACCTTC.

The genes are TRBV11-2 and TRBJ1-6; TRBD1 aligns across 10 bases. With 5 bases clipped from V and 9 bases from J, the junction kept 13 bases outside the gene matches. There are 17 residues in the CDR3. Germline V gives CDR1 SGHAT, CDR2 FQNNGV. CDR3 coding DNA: TGTGCCAGCAGCCACCGGGGGGGACAGGGGTTCGGTTCACCCCTCCACTTT. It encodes CASSHRGGQGFGSPLHF.

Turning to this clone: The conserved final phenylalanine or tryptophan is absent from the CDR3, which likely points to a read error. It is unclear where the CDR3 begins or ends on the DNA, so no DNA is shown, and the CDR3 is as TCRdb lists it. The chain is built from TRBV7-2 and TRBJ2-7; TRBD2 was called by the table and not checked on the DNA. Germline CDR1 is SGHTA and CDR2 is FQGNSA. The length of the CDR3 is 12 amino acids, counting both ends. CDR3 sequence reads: CASSQPLAYPFI.

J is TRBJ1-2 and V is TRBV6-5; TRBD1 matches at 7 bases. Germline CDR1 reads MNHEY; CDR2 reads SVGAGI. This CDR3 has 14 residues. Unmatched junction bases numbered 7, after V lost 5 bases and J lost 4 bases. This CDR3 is CASSQGQRGYGYTF. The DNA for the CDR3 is TGTGCCAGCAGTCAGGGACAGCGCGGCTATGGCTACACCTTC.

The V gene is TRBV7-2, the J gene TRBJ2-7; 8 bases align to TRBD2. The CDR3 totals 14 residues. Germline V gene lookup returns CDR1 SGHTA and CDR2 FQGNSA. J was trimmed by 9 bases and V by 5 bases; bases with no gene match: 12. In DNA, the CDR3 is TGTGCCAGCAGCCCAGGGACTAGTAATACGGGGCAGTACTTC. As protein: CASSPGTSNTGQYF.

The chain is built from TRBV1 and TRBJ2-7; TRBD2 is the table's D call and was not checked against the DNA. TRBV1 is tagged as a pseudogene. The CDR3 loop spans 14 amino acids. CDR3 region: CTSSQIAEPYEQYF. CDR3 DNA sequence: TGCACCAGCAGCCAGATAGCGGAGCCTTACGAGCAGTACTTC.

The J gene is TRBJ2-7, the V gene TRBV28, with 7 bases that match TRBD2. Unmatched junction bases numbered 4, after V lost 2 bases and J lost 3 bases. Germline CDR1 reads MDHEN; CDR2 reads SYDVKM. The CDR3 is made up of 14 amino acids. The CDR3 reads CASSLGGRRYEQYF. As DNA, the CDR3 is TGTGCCAGCAGTTTAGGCGGGAGACGCTACGAGCAGTACTTC.